A single sample is the source of the 26 T cell receptor beta chains below, sequenced in a study of cytotoxic CD8 clonotypes in ibrutinib-treated CLL. Generated by immunoSEQ multiplex PCR, the TCRdb table keeps only in-frame clones and is missing some. The sample has roughly 330,000 clones; about 64% are singletons. This sample comprised PBMCs, obtained after 36 months of ibrutinib treatment. Receptors were obtained from a human donor with chronic lymphocytic leukemia.

This chain joins TRBV10-3 and TRBJ1-5; D remains unclear. From germline, CDR1 is ENHRY and CDR2 SYGVKD. This CDR3 has 17 amino acids. V dropped 0 bases and J dropped 4 bases, with 16 bases sitting between them. DNA of the CDR3: TGTGCCATCAGTGAGTCCAGGCCAGGAACGGGTAATCAGCCCCAGCATTTT. Protein: CAISESRPGTGNQPQHF.

The chain has TRBV19 and TRBJ2-7, with 7 bases fitting TRBD1. Germline CDR1 reads LNHDA; CDR2 reads SQIVND (reference sequence). The length of the CDR3 is 15 residues. The ends lost 1 base at V and 2 bases at J; junction bases unmatched: 5. The CDR3: CASSIAHRGPYEQYF. In nucleotides, the CDR3 is TGTGCCAGTAGTATAGCCCACAGGGGCCCCTACGAGCAGTACTTC.

This chain uses TRBV9 with TRBJ2-1; 12 bases map to TRBD2. The V segment lost 1 base and the J segment 0 bases; nucleotides outside the gene matches: 8. The CDR3 length is 19 residues. Looked up from germline, CDR1 is SGDLS and CDR2 is YYNGEE. The CDR3 DNA is TGTGCCAGCAGCGTATCTCTCAGGACTAGCGGGGCCTCCTACAATGAGCAGTTCTTC. Translated, it gives CASSVSLRTSGASYNEQFF.

This clone was detected a few times. The chain couples TRBV28 to TRBJ2-7, with 9 positions matching TRBD2. This CDR3 spans 21 amino acids. From germline, CDR1 is MDHEN and CDR2 SYDVKM. Losses at the gene ends were 5 bases for V and 1 base for J; bases not matched to a gene: 24. CDR3 DNA: TGTGCCAGCAGTCCCTATCACCCACAGGGACTAGCTACAACCTTGTCCTACGAGCAGTACTTC. Its protein product is CASSPYHPQGLATTLSYEQYF.

The gene calls are TRBV4-1 and TRBJ2-3; the match to TRBD2 covers 7 bases. This CDR3 spans 16 amino acids. The V gene end was trimmed by 4 bases and the J gene end by 2 bases; junction bases not matched to a gene: 9. CDR1 is MGHRA and CDR2 is YSYEKL in the germline V gene. The CDR3 protein is CASSPRLATPTDTQYF. As DNA, the CDR3 is TGCGCCAGCAGCCCCCGACTAGCAACTCCCACAGATACGCAGTATTTT.

The J gene is TRBJ1-5, the V gene TRBV4-1; weak D call: TRBD1 (6 bases). Trimming stripped 0 bases from V and 4 bases from J, with 19 bases between. CDR1 and CDR2 from the germline V gene are MGHRA and YSYEKL. The CDR3 contains 18 residues. The CDR3 DNA is TGCGCCAGCAGCCAAGATTGGTCCCGGACAGTGGCTAATCAGCCCCAGCATTTT. This encodes CASSQDWSRTVANQPQHF.

This clone was counted once. This chain uses TRBV27 with TRBJ2-7; 13 bases align to TRBD2. The germline CDR1 and CDR2 sequences are MNHEY and SMNVEV (reference sequence). The CDR3 length is 18 residues. Trimming at V came to 5 bases and at J to 3 bases, leaving 13 bases not matched to a gene. CDR3 in DNA: TGTGCCAGCAGTCCCACCAGAGGACTAGCGGGAGTTCACTACGAGCAGTACTTC. Amino acid sequence: CASSPTRGLAGVHYEQYF.

The sample holds a few counts of this clone. The V and J genes are TRBV25-1 and TRBJ2-3; 7 bases align to TRBD2. Trimming cost V 4 bases and J 7 bases; bases outside gene matches: 8. CDR3 length: 14 residues. The germline V gene has CDR1 MGHDK and CDR2 SYGVNS. CDR3 residues: CASSGVSGWHTQYF. In DNA form, the CDR3 reads TGTGCCAGCAGTGGGGTTAGCGGGTGGCATACGCAGTATTTT.

This clone was recorded a few times. The chain combines TRBV11-2 with TRBJ2-7, with no clear D. Germline V gene data show CDR1 as SGHAT and CDR2 as FQNNGV. V was cut by 3 bases and J by 2 bases, with 5 bases left in between. The CDR3 length is 12 residues. CDR3 region: CASSFAAYEQYF. DNA of the CDR3: TGTGCCAGCAGCTTCGCAGCCTACGAGCAGTACTTC.

This clone was observed a single time. The chain links TRBV19 to TRBJ1-1, with a tentative D call TRBD1 (5 bases). There are 14 residues in the CDR3. The germline CDR1 and CDR2 sequences are LNHDA and SQIVND (reference sequence). V dropped 5 bases and J dropped 1 base, with 11 bases sitting between them. CDR3: CASSPWTPNTEAFF. CDR3 DNA sequence: TGTGCCAGTAGTCCCTGGACACCGAACACTGAAGCTTTCTTT.

The gene calls are TRBV6-5 and TRBJ1-2; no clear D gene. The length of the CDR3 is 13 residues. Germline CDR1 MNHEY, CDR2 SVGAGI. The V end lost 1 base, the J end lost 3 bases, and 6 bases lay between the germline ends. CDR3 in amino acids: CASSYLGDYGYTF. CDR3 coding DNA: TGTGCCAGCAGTTACTTGGGTGACTATGGCTACACCTTC.

The chain couples TRBV11-2 to TRBJ1-2; a weak D match, TRBD1 (5 bases). The CDR3 has 16 amino acids. V was cut by 3 bases and J by 1 base, with 15 bases left in between. Germline CDR1 and CDR2: SGHAT and FQNNGV. CDR3 coding DNA: TGTGCCAGCAGCTTTTTAGGGGCGACCCATAACTATGGCTACACCTTC. Translated: CASSFLGATHNYGYTF.

The J gene is TRBJ2-3, the V gene TRBV9, with 9 positions matching TRBD2. There are 16 residues in the CDR3. Trimming at V came to 1 base and at J to 4 bases, leaving 7 bases not matched to a gene. Looked up from germline, CDR1 is SGDLS and CDR2 is YYNGEE. The CDR3 DNA is TGTGCCAGCAGCGTATCGGTAGCGGGAGTTGCAGATACGCAGTATTTT. Translated: CASSVSVAGVADTQYF.

V is TRBV6-1 and J is TRBJ2-7; tentative D call: TRBD2 (5 bases). The germline gives CDR1 MNHNS, CDR2 SASEGT. There are 11 residues in the CDR3. Trimming pared 8 bases from V and 13 bases from J, leaving 18 bases between. The CDR3 protein is CASRPGDYFYF. The CDR3 coding sequence is TGTGCCAGCCGACCCGGAGACTATTTTTACTTC.

This chain joins TRBV19 and TRBJ1-3, with a tentative D call TRBD1 (5 bases). From germline, CDR1 is LNHDA and CDR2 SQIVND (reference sequence). This CDR3 region has 19 residues. V dropped 6 bases and J dropped 2 bases, with 26 bases sitting between them. DNA of the CDR3: TGTGCCAGTAGCCGGCCAGAAGGACATCTATACCGCACTGGAAACACCATATATTTT. Its protein product is CASSRPEGHLYRTGNTIYF.

The chain combines TRBV7-7 with TRBJ2-7; 8 nucleotides line up with TRBD1. V lost 6 bases and J lost 6; bases outside the gene matches: 4. The germline V gene has CDR1 SSHAT and CDR2 FNYEAQ (reference sequence). The CDR3 consists of 12 residues. CDR3 region: CASRCGQGEQYF. In nucleotides, the CDR3 is TGTGCCAGCAGGTGTGGACAGGGCGAGCAGTACTTC.

The V call is TRBV25-1, the J call TRBJ2-7; D is unclear. From germline, CDR1 is MGHDK and CDR2 SYGVNS. Trimming stripped 4 bases from V and 5 bases from J, with 18 bases between. This CDR3 spans 15 amino acids. The CDR3 sequence: CASSARTLVPHEQYF. CDR3 sequence (DNA): TGTGCCAGCAGTGCCCGGACCTTGGTACCCCACGAGCAGTACTTC.

The gene calls are TRBV7-9 and TRBJ1-4; the D gene is possibly TRBD1 (5 bases). Germline loops: CDR1 SEHNR, CDR2 FQNEAQ (reference sequence). This CDR3 is built from 15 residues. The germline V and J ends were trimmed by 6 bases and 12 bases, with 23 bases remaining between them. The CDR3 nucleotides read TGTGCCAGCAGGCCCGGTGGGGGGACCCATGGGGAACTGTTTTTT. Protein sequence: CASRPGGGTHGELFF.

This clone was seen a few times. The rearrangement links TRBV5-8 to TRBJ2-2; 9 bases are a match to TRBD1. Germline lookup yields CDR1 SGHTS and CDR2 YDEGEE. The CDR3 extends over 16 amino acids. With V trimmed by 5 bases and J by 4 bases, 9 bases remained unmatched. The CDR3 reads CASSRETGGGTGELFF. Here the CDR3 DNA reads TGTGCCAGCAGTCGAGAAACAGGGGGCGGCACCGGGGAGCTGTTTTTT.

The V call is TRBV5-1, the J call TRBJ2-4; a weak D match, TRBD1 (6 bases). This CDR3 contains 13 residues. The V end was cut by 2 bases, the J end by 9 bases, with 12 bases between. Germline-derived CDR1 and CDR2 are SGHRS and YFSETQ. The DNA for the CDR3 is TGCGCCAGCAGCTTTACAGGGCAGGTCATTCAGTACTTC. It yields the protein CASSFTGQVIQYF.

The chain recombines TRBV6-6 with TRBJ2-3; D gene uncertain. The germline CDR1 and CDR2 sequences are MNHNY and SVGAGI (reference sequence). This CDR3 contains 14 residues. V was cut by 0 bases and J by 1 base, with 5 bases left in between. The CDR3 region has the DNA TGTGCCAGCAGTTACTCAGTACGCACAGATACGCAGTATTTT. Residues: CASSYSVRTDTQYF.

The gene calls are TRBV2 and TRBJ2-7; 7 nucleotides line up with TRBD1. This CDR3 spans 16 amino acids. After removal of 6 bases from V and 2 bases from J, the junction contained 13 bases not matched to a gene. Germline V gene lookup returns CDR1 SNHLY and CDR2 FYNNEI. In DNA, the CDR3 is TGTGCCAGCAGAGGATTAGGACAGGCGTTTCCCTACGAGCAGTACTTC. The encoded protein is CASRGLGQAFPYEQYF.

V is TRBV7-6 and J is TRBJ2-7; 13 bases map to TRBD2. V was pared by 2 bases and J by 0 bases, with 4 bases of the junction left unmatched. From germline, CDR1 is SGHVS and CDR2 FNYEAQ. The CDR3 is made up of 17 amino acids. For the CDR3, the DNA is TGTGCCAGCAGCTTAACTAGCGGGAGGGTCGGCTCCTACGAGCAGTACTTC. Residues: CASSLTSGRVGSYEQYF.

J is TRBJ2-3 and V is TRBV5-1; a weak D match, TRBD2 (6 bases). Germline V gives CDR1 SGHRS, CDR2 YFSETQ. V was shortened by 1 base and J by 0 bases, with 30 bases between the two germline ends. This CDR3 is 22 amino acids long. The CDR3 DNA reads as TGCGCCAGCAGCTTGCTAGGGGCACTCCGAGTAGCGGCATCTGCTAGCACAGATACGCAGTATTTT. As protein: CASSLLGALRVAASASTDTQYF.

This clone was counted only a few times. The rearrangement links TRBV7-7 to TRBJ1-1; D ambiguous. The CDR3 spans 13 residues. Between the trimmed V and J ends, which lost 1 base and 4 bases, there was a span of 7 bases. Germline V gives CDR1 SSHAT, CDR2 FNYEAQ (reference sequence). CDR3 nucleotide sequence: TGTGCCAGCAGCTTAGAATCAGGCACTGAAGCTTTCTTT. This translates into CASSLESGTEAFF.

V is TRBV11-2 and J is TRBJ2-2; 12 nucleotides match TRBD2. V trimming: 5 bases; J trimming: 4 bases; junction bases outside the gene matches: 2. Germline CDR1 SGHAT, CDR2 FQNNGV. The CDR3 contains 15 residues. The CDR3 here is CASSRGLAGTGELFF. The CDR3, as DNA: TGTGCCAGCAGCCGGGGACTAGCGGGCACCGGGGAGCTGTTTTTT.